The rows below give T cell receptor beta chains drawn from one sample of a study of T cells in Graves' hyperthyroidism and ophthalmopathy. TCRdb redid the calling of the multiplex PCR reads with MiXCR, one entry per CDR3 protein. The table lists 700,000 to 850,000 distinct CDR3 sequences, roughly 32% of them singletons. Sequencing was performed on blood. These TCRs come from a woman aged 40 to 50 with Graves' hyperthyroidism. Both conserved end residues are part of each CDR3. D genes are given only for firm matches. Clone size is stated in some rows and not others, as once, few, many or a class when expanded.

V	J	size	D	DNA	CDR3
TRBV6-1	TRBJ2-2	NA	NA	TGTGCCAGCAGTCGATCCGGGGCTAGAGTCACCGGGGAGCTGTTTTTT	CASSRSGARVTGELFF
TRBV6-6	TRBJ2-3	NA	NA	TGTGCCAGCAGCCTCCCCGGTTTATGGGAGGGCACAGATACGCAGTATTTT	CASSLPGLWEGTDTQYF
TRBV9	TRBJ1-1	NA	TRBD1	TGTGCCAGCAGCCATCAGAGGTCAATTTGGACAGGGCGGGACACTGAAGCTTTCTTT	CASSHQRSIWTGRDTEAFF
TRBV24-1	TRBJ1-1	once	NA	TGTGCCACCAGTGTCAGGGGTCGGAGCACTGAAGCTTTCTTT	CATSVRGRSTEAFF
TRBV2	TRBJ1-1	many	NA	TGTGCCAGCAGTGAAAGAGTTCAGTACACTGAAGCTTTCTTT	CASSERVQYTEAFF
TRBV12-3/TRBV12-4	TRBJ2-7	many	TRBD1	TGTGCCAGCAGCCTTGGACAGGATGAGGACGAGCAGTACTTC	CASSLGQDEDEQYF
TRBV29-1	TRBJ2-2	NA	NA	TGCAGCTCCTCACCGGCGAACACCGGGGAGCTGTTTTTT	CSSSPANTGELFF
TRBV12-3/TRBV12-4	TRBJ2-7	NA	NA	TGTGCCAGCAGAAAAGAAAGAAGGTCCTACGAGCAGTACTTC	CASRKERRSYEQYF
TRBV5-1	TRBJ1-1	NA	NA	TGCGCCAGCAGACAGGGTTACACTGGAGCTTTCTTT	CASRQGYTGAFF
TRBV6-5	TRBJ2-5	few	NA	TGTGCCAGCAGTACACTACCGGGCCGAAGCTCGTGGGAGACCCAGTACTTC	CASSTLPGRSSWETQYF
TRBV5-1	TRBJ2-3	NA	NA	TGCGCCAGTCAAGGAGGTAGCACAGATACGCAGTATTTT	CASQGGSTDTQYF
TRBV6-5	TRBJ1-1	NA	NA	TGTGCCAGCAGTCGGATGCACACTGAAGCTTTCTTT	CASSRMHTEAFF
TRBV29-1	TRBJ1-2	many	NA	TGCAGCGCTGGACTGGCTGGGCCCTATGGCTACACCTTC	CSAGLAGPYGYTF
TRBV28	TRBJ2-5	NA	TRBD1	TGTGCCAGCAGCCCCACGGGGACAGGGGATGAGACCCAGTACTTC	CASSPTGTGDETQYF
TRBV12-3/TRBV12-4	TRBJ2-7	many	NA	TGTGCCAGCAGTTTAAGGTTACTTGACGAGCAGTACTTC	CASSLRLLDEQYF
TRBV5-1	TRBJ1-1	NA	NA	TGCGCCAGCAGCTTGTCCCGGGGACGGACTGAAGCTTTCTTT	CASSLSRGRTEAFF
TRBV7-9	TRBJ1-3	NA	NA	TGTGCCAGCAGTCAAACCACCGAGTCGGGAAACACCATATATTTT	CASSQTTESGNTIYF
TRBV6-1	TRBJ2-2	NA	NA	TGTGCCAGCAGTCCCCAGTCCGCGGGAACCGGGGAGCTGCTTTTT	CASSPQSAGTGELLF
TRBV7-3	TRBJ1-1	NA	NA	TGTGCCAGCAGGGTCGGCCCAAACACTGAAGCTTTCTTT	CASRVGPNTEAFF
TRBV12-5	TRBJ2-7	NA	NA	TGTGCTAGTGGTTTGGCGATGGGGACCCTCTACGAGCAGTACTTC	CASGLAMGTLYEQYF
TRBV27	TRBJ1-1	few	NA	TGTGCCAGCAGTCCGTTCTTTCGGGGGGCCGACACTGAAGCTTTCTTT	CASSPFFRGADTEAFF
TRBV10-1	TRBJ2-3	NA	NA	TGCGCCAGCAGTGAGCCCCACACAGATACGCAGTATTTT	CASSEPHTDTQYF
TRBV9	TRBJ1-2	NA	NA	TGTGCCAGCAGCGGAACCTCTGTAAACTATGGCTACACCTTC	CASSGTSVNYGYTF
TRBV9	TRBJ2-2	few	NA	TGTGCCAGCAGCGTCAAACCGAACACCGGGGAGCTGTTTTTT	CASSVKPNTGELFF
TRBV2	TRBJ2-2	NA	NA	TGTGCCAGCTCAAAGCGGGTCGGGGAGCTGTTTTTT	CASSKRVGELFF
TRBV7-2	TRBJ1-5	many	TRBD1	TGTGCCAGCAGCCCAGGGGGCAGGGCCAATCAGCCCCAGCATTTT	CASSPGGRANQPQHF
TRBV2	TRBJ1-5	once	NA	TGTGCCAGCGCACGGGGCGACGATCAGCCCCAGCATTTT	CASARGDDQPQHF
TRBV4-3	TRBJ1-6	few	TRBD1	TGCGCCAGCAGCCAATGGGGACAGGTTAATTCACCCCTCCACTTT	CASSQWGQVNSPLHF
TRBV7-2	TRBJ1-2	NA	TRBD1	TGTGCCAGCAGCCACGGAAGGACAGGGGGCGCCTATGGCTACACCTTC	CASSHGRTGGAYGYTF
TRBV12-3/TRBV12-4	TRBJ2-2	NA	TRBD2	TGTGCCAGCAGGTCCGGGACTAGCACCGGGGAGCTGTTTTTT	CASRSGTSTGELFF
TRBV7-9	TRBJ1-4	many	TRBD1	TGTGCCAGCAGCGTTACAGGGGCTAATGAAAAACTGTTTTTT	CASSVTGANEKLFF
TRBV7-2	TRBJ1-2	NA	NA	TGTGCTAGAGACACGGACAAGGACTATGGCTACACCTTC	CARDTDKDYGYTF
TRBV7-2	TRBJ2-1	NA	NA	TGTGCCAGCAGCCAAGCGGATGAGCAGTTCTTC	CASSQADEQFF
TRBV2	TRBJ1-2	once	NA	TGTGCCAGCGCGGCGGGCCCCTATGGCTACACCTTC	CASAAGPYGYTF
TRBV7-8	TRBJ2-5	NA	TRBD1	TGTGCCAGCAGCTTAGGGACAGGGGGTCATCAGCCCCAGTACTTC	CASSLGTGGHQPQYF
TRBV10-1	TRBJ2-3	NA	NA	TGCGCCAGCAGTGAAAGGGGTAGCACAGATACGCAGTATTTT	CASSERGSTDTQYF
TRBV10-3	TRBJ2-7	many	TRBD1	TGTGCCATCAGTGAGACCAGGACAGGGTACGAGCAGTACTTC	CAISETRTGYEQYF
TRBV10-3	TRBJ2-7	many	TRBD2	TGTGCCATCAGTGAGGGGACTAGCGTCTACGAGCAGTACTTC	CAISEGTSVYEQYF
TRBV12-3/TRBV12-4	TRBJ2-5	few	TRBD1	TGTGCCAGCAGTTACTCCCGGGACAGGAGGGAGACCCAGTACTTC	CASSYSRDRRETQYF
TRBV5-6	TRBJ1-2	many	NA	TGTGCCAGCAGCTTGGCCGGCGGGATCCCCTATGGCTACACCTTC	CASSLAGGIPYGYTF
TRBV6-2/TRBV6-3	TRBJ2-7	few	NA	TGTGCCAGCAGTTACTCGGGTGTACTAACCTACGAGCAGTACTTC	CASSYSGVLTYEQYF
TRBV6-6	TRBJ2-5	many	TRBD2	TGTGCCAGCTCGGGTGCTAGCGGGAGTAGTAGGGAGACCCAGTACTTC	CASSGASGSSRETQYF
TRBV12-3/TRBV12-4	TRBJ2-5	NA	TRBD1	TGTGCCAGCAGTTTGTTAAGGACAGGGGGAGAGACCCAGTACTTC	CASSLLRTGGETQYF
TRBV20-1	TRBJ1-4	NA	TRBD1	TGCAGTGCTCAGACTGGACAGGGTCGACTGTTTTTT	CSAQTGQGRLFF
TRBV28	TRBJ2-5	NA	TRBD2	TGTGCCAGCAGTATTAGACTAGCGGGAGAGGAGACCCAGTACTTC	CASSIRLAGEETQYF
TRBV7-9	TRBJ1-1	few	TRBD1	TGTGCCAGCAGCCGACAGGGGGCGCATACTGAAGCTTTCTTT	CASSRQGAHTEAFF
TRBV6-6	TRBJ1-2	many	NA	TGTGCCAGCAGTTCCCCCGTAGCTAACTATGGCTACACCTTC	CASSSPVANYGYTF
TRBV5-6	TRBJ2-7	many	NA	TGTGCCAGCAGCTGGCCCGGACAGATACCCTACGAGCAGTACTTC	CASSWPGQIPYEQYF